This entry describes one TCR beta chain. The sample comes from a study of coeliac disease. This CDR3 is 12 amino acids long. Germline values: CDR1 SGHRS, CDR2 YFSETQ. V lost 2 bases to trimming and J lost 3 bases, with 4 bases between them. The method was immunoSEQ multiplex PCR; TCRdb's version includes in-frame clones alone and lacks a portion of them. The top ten hold over 7.5% of the sample, which has 5,500 to 7,000 clones, about 66% seen once. The clonotype was recovered from a man between 70 and 80 years old with active celiac disease. Material: lymphocytes from the gut lamina propria. The V gene is TRBV5-1, the J gene TRBJ2-3; D unresolved. DNA of the CDR3: TGCGCCAGCAGCTTATATACAGATACGCAGTATTTT. It encodes CASSLYTDTQYF.